Following are 17 T cell receptor beta chains from one sample sequenced in a study of spatial heterogeneity in lung cancer. TCRdb reprocessed the 5' RACE reads via MiXCR and lists one record per CDR3 protein. This table has a few hundred distinct CDR3 sequences, roughly two fifths appearing once. Study-wide results and limits: Tumors with more nonsynonymous mutations had more expanded intratumoral alpha and beta TCRs.

Their antigens remain unidentified. Noted time point: sample taken at primary tumor resection. The input for sequencing was lung tumor tissue, taken at surgery. These receptors came from a male donor with early-stage non-small cell lung cancer.

This clonotype is large by share. The rearrangement joins TRBV3-1 to TRBJ1-5; D is ambiguous. The V and J ends lost 1 base and 0 bases respectively, with 1 base between them. The CDR3 runs 13 residues. Germline V gene data show CDR1 as LGHDT and CDR2 as YNNKEL (reference sequence). The CDR3 is CASSQGSNQPQHF. CDR3 sequence (DNA): TGTGCCAGCAGCCAAGGTAGCAATCAGCCCCAGCATTTT.

The V and J genes are TRBV6-5 and TRBJ2-5; 9 bases line up with TRBD1. J lost 5 bases, V lost 6 bases, and 10 bases had no gene match. Germline CDR1 reads MNHEY; CDR2 reads SVGAGI. The length of the CDR3 is 15 residues. The CDR3 sequence: CASSRQTGGMETQYF. The CDR3 coding sequence is TGTGCCAGCAGCCGCCAGACAGGGGGAATGGAGACCCAGTACTTC.

A few counts support this clonotype. V gene TRBV5-2 combines with J gene TRBJ2-2; the table's D call, TRBD1, was not checked against the DNA. TRBV5-2 is flagged as a pseudogene. CDR3 length: 17 residues. The CDR3 DNA reads as TGTGCCAGCAACCCCGGTTGGTACCCACCACAAACCGGGGAGCTGTTTTTT. It encodes CASNPGWYPPQTGELFF.

A few counts support this clonotype. The chain employs TRBV2 and TRBJ2-5; D possibly corresponds to TRBD1 (5 bases). The CDR3 totals 15 residues. V was cut by 6 bases and J by 0 bases, with 14 bases left in between. The germline CDR1 and CDR2 sequences are SNHLY and FYNNEI. CDR3 sequence: CASSAWGRYQETQYF. In DNA, the CDR3 is TGTGCCAGCAGCGCCTGGGGCCGGTACCAAGAGACCCAGTACTTC.

This clonotype rates as large. The chain employs TRBV13 and TRBJ1-1; no firm D call. Trimming removed 6 bases at V and 0 bases at J, with 5 bases between. The CDR3 extends over 12 amino acids. Germline CDR1 reads PRHDT; CDR2 reads FYEKMQ (reference sequence). CDR3 coding DNA: TGTGCCAGCAGATACATGAACACTGAAGCTTTCTTT. This codes for CASRYMNTEAFF.

Sample share makes this clonotype large. The gene calls are TRBV6-2 or TRBV6-3 and TRBJ1-5, with unresolved D. Trimming cost V 2 bases and J 1 base, with 9 bases left between them. Per germline, CDR1 MNHEY and CDR2 SVGEGT. The CDR3 runs to 15 residues. The CDR3, as DNA: TGTGCCAGCAGTTACGAGGCGGCCAGCAATCAGCCCCAGCATTTT. It encodes CASSYEAASNQPQHF.

This sequence joins TRBV16 and TRBJ1-4; no reliable D call. Trimming removed 2 bases from V and 2 bases from J, with 9 bases in between. This CDR3 spans 15 amino acids. CDR1 is KGHSY, CDR2 FQNENV, per germline. CDR3 sequence reads: CASSQGRRTNEKLFF. The CDR3 region has the DNA TGTGCCAGCAGCCAAGGGCGACGGACTAATGAAAAACTGTTTTTT.

The chain employs TRBV4-1 and TRBJ2-6; D is possibly TRBD1 (5 bases). Germline V CDR1 and CDR2: MGHRA, YSYEKL. The CDR3 has 17 residues. The germline V and J ends were trimmed by 3 bases and 0 bases, with 12 bases remaining between them. The CDR3 sequence is CASSQIQARSGANVLTF. CDR3 coding DNA: TGCGCCAGCAGCCAGATACAGGCACGCTCTGGGGCCAACGTCCTGACTTTC.

CDR3 nucleotide sequence: TGTGCCAGCAGCTTTCGGACAGGGGGCCTGGAAGAGCAGTACTTC. Translated: CASSFRTGGLEEQYF. The rearrangement joins TRBV12-3 or TRBV12-4 to TRBJ2-7, with 11 bases aligning to TRBD1. With V trimmed by 6 bases and J by 7 bases, 11 bases remained unmatched. The CDR3 spans 15 residues.

This clonotype is labeled large (0.1 to 1%). This chain connects TRBV7-9 to TRBJ2-5; 11 bases line up with TRBD1. This CDR3 region has 17 residues. Germline V gene sequence: CDR1 SEHNR, CDR2 FQNEAQ (reference sequence). V shed 5 bases and J 5 bases; nucleotides not matched to a gene: 13. The CDR3 nucleotides read TGTGCCAGCAGCCCGGTGACTGGACAGGGGGCGCGGGAGACCCAGTACTTC. It yields the protein CASSPVTGQGARETQYF.

This clonotype is classed as hyperexpanded (1% or more). The chain links TRBV20-1 to TRBJ2-7; D might be TRBD1 (6 bases). Deletions cut 3 bases from V and 2 bases from J, with 17 bases between. CDR1 and CDR2 from the germline V gene are DFQATT and SNEGSKA (reference sequence). The CDR3 totals 15 residues. The CDR3 DNA sequence: TGCAGTGCTAGTTGGTTACAGGGTGTAACCTACGAGCAGTACTTC. Translated: CSASWLQGVTYEQYF.

V gene TRBV5-1 combines with J gene TRBJ2-7; 7 bases match TRBD1. The junction had 3 bases not matched to a gene; V was cut back by 2 bases and J by 1 base. The CDR3 length is 14 residues. Germline V gives CDR1 SGHRS, CDR2 YFSETQ. The CDR3: CASSLNRGSYEQYF. In nucleotides, the CDR3 is TGCGCCAGCAGCTTAAACAGGGGATCCTACGAGCAGTACTTC.

In this sample, this clonotype turned up a few times. V usage is TRBV7-2 and J usage is TRBJ1-1; D is unclear. CDR3 size: 15 residues. V was pared by 2 bases and J by 2 bases, with 12 bases between. Germline values: CDR1 SGHTA, CDR2 FQGNSA. CDR3 DNA sequence: TGTGCCAGCAGCTTAAGGATAGGCGGCAACACTGAAGCTTTCTTT. The encoded protein is CASSLRIGGNTEAFF.

This clonotype is labeled as large. This chain joins TRBV9 and TRBJ2-2; unclear D gene. The V gene's germline CDR1 is SGDLS and CDR2 YYNGEE. With 0 bases removed from V and 3 bases from J, the gap between germline ends came to 6 bases. The CDR3 has 14 amino acids. In DNA form, the CDR3 reads TGTGCCAGCAGCGTAGGCACCTACACCGGGGAGCTGTTTTTT. This gives the protein CASSVGTYTGELFF.

J is TRBJ2-1 and V is TRBV7-2, with TRBD2 matching over 10 bases. Germline CDR1 SGHTA, CDR2 FQGNSA. CDR3 length equals 15 residues. The ends lost 1 base at V and 6 bases at J; junction bases unmatched: 3. The CDR3 region is CASSLDLAGANEQFF. The CDR3 bases are TGTGCCAGCAGCTTAGACCTAGCGGGAGCCAATGAGCAGTTCTTC.

The chain employs TRBV5-8 and TRBJ1-5; 10 nucleotides match TRBD1. This CDR3 region has 14 residues. Germline-derived CDR1 and CDR2 are SGHTS and YDEGEE. The trim removed 8 bases at V and 5 bases at J, leaving 7 bases unmatched. CDR3 DNA: TGTGCCAGGACCCGGGACAGGGGAGATCAGCCCCAGCATTTT. This translates into CARTRDRGDQPQHF.

The chain combines TRBV24-1 with TRBJ2-1; 10 bases line up with TRBD2. This CDR3 comprises 16 residues. Germline CDR1 is KGHDR and CDR2 is SFDVKD. With 3 bases clipped from V and 7 bases from J, the junction kept 8 bases outside the gene matches. This CDR3 is CATSDASGSHGNEQFF. CDR3 DNA sequence: TGTGCCACCAGTGATGCTAGCGGGAGCCACGGGAATGAGCAGTTCTTC.